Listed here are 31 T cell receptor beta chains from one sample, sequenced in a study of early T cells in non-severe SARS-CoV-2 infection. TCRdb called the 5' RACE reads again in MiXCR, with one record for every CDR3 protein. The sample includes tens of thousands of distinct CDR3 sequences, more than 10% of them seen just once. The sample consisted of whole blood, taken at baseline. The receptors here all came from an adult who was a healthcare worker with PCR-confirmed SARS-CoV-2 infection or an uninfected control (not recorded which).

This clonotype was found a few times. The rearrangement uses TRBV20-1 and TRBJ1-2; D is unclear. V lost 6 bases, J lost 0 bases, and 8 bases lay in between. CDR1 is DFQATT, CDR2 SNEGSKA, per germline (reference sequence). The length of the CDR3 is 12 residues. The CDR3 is CSARTPNYGYTF. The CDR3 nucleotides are TGCAGTGCCCGGACCCCTAACTATGGCTACACCTTC.

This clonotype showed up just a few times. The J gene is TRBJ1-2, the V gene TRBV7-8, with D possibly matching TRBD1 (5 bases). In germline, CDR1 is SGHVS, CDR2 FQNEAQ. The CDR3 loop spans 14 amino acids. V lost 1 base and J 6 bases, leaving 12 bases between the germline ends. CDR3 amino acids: CASSLGGRVNGYTF. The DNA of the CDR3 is TGTGCCAGCAGCTTAGGGGGCAGGGTTAATGGCTACACCTTC.

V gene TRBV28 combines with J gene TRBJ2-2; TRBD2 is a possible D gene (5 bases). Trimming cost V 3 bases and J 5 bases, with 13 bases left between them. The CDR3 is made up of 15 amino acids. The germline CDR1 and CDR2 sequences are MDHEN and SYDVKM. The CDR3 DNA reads TGTGCCAGCAGTTTGAGGGCCGCGAGAACCGGGGAGCTGTTTTTT. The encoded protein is CASSLRAARTGELFF. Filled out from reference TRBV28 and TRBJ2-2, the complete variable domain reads DVKVTQSSRYLVKRTGEKVFLECVQDMDHENMFWYRQDPGLGLRLIYFSYDVKMKEKGDIPEGYSVSREKKERFSLILESASTNQTSMYLCASSLRAARTGELFFGEGSRLTVL.

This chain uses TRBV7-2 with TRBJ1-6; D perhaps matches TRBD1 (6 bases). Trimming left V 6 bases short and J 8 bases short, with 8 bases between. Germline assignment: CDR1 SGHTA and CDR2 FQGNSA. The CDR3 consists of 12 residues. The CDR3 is CASSGGHSPLHF. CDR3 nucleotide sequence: TGTGCCAGCAGTGGGGGGCATTCACCCCTCCACTTT.

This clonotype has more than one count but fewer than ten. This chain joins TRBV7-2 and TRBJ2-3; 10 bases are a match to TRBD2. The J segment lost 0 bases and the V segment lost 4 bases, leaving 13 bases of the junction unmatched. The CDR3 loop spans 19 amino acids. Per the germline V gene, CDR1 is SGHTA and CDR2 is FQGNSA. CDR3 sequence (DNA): TGTGCCAGCAGCTCACGCCCAGGGGCTAGCGGGGGTAGCACAGATACGCAGTATTTT. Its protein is CASSSRPGASGGSTDTQYF. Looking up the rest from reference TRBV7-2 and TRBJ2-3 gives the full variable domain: GAGVSQSPSNKVTEKGKDVELRCDPISGHTALYWYRQSLGQGLEFLIYFQGNSAPDKSGLPSDRFSAERTGGSVSTLTIQRTQQEDSAVYLCASSSRPGASGGSTDTQYFGPGTRLTVL.

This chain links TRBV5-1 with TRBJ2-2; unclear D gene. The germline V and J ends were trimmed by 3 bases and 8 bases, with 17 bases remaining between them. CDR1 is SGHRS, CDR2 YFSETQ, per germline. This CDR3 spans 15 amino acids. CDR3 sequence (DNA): TGCGCCAGCAGCTCCTCTCAAACAGACGGGGGGGAGCTGTTTTTT. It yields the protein CASSSSQTDGGELFF. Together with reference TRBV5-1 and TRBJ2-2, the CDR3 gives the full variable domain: KAGVTQTPRYLIKTRGQQVTLSCSPISGHRSVSWYQQTPGQGLQFLFEYFSETQRNKGNFPGRFSGRQFSNSRSEMNVSTLELGDSALYLCASSSSQTDGGELFFGEGSRLTVL.

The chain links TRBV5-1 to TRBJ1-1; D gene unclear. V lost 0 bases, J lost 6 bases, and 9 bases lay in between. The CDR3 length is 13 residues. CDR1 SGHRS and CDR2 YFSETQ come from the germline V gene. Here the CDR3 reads CASSLAWPSEAFF. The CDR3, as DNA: TGCGCCAGCAGCTTGGCGTGGCCATCTGAAGCTTTCTTT.

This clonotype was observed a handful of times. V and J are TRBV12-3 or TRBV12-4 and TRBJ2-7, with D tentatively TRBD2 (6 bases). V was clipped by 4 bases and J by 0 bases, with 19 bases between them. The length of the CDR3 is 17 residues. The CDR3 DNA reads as TGTGCCAGCAGTTCCAACCCAGCGGGCCTAGGCTCCTACGAGCAGTACTTC. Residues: CASSSNPAGLGSYEQYF.

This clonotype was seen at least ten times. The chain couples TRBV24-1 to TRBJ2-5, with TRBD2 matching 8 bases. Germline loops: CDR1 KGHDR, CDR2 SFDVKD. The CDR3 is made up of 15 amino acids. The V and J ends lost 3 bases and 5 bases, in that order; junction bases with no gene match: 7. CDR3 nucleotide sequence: TGTGCCACCAGTGATCCCCGGACTAGCTCGGAGACCCAGTACTTC. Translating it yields CATSDPRTSSETQYF.

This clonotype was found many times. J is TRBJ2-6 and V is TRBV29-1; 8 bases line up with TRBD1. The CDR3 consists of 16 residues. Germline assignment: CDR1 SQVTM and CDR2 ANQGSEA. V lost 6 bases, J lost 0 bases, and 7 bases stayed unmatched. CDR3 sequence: CSVDRAGSSGANVLTF. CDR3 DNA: TGCAGCGTGGACAGGGCTGGGAGCTCTGGGGCCAACGTCCTGACTTTC.

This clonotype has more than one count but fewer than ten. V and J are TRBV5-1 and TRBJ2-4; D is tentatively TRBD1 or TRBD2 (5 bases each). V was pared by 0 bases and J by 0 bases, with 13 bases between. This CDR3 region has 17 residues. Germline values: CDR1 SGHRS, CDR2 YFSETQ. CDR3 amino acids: CASSLDPEGLAKNIQYF. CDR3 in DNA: TGCGCCAGCAGCTTGGACCCAGAGGGGCTAGCCAAAAACATTCAGTACTTC. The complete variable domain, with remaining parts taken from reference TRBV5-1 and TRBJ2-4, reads KAGVTQTPRYLIKTRGQQVTLSCSPISGHRSVSWYQQTPGQGLQFLFEYFSETQRNKGNFPGRFSGRQFSNSRSEMNVSTLELGDSALYLCASSLDPEGLAKNIQYFGAGTRLSVL.

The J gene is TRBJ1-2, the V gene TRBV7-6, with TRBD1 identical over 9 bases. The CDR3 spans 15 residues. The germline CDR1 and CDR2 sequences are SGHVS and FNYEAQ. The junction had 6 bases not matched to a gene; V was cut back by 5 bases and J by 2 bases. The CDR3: CASSTGTGINYGYTF. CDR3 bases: TGTGCCAGCAGCACCGGGACAGGGATCAACTATGGCTACACCTTC.

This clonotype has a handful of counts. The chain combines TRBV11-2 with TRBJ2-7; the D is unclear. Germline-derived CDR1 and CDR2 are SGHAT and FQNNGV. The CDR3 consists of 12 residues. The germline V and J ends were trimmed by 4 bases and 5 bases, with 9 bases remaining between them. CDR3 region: CASSSRRNEQYF. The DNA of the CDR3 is TGTGCCAGCAGCTCCCGCAGGAACGAGCAGTACTTC.

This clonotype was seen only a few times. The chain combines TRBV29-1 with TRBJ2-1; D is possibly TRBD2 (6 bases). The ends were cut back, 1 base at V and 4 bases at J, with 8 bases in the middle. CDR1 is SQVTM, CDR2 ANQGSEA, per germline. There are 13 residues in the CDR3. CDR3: CSVEAEGYNEQFF. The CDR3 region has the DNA TGCAGCGTTGAAGCGGAGGGTTACAATGAGCAGTTCTTC.

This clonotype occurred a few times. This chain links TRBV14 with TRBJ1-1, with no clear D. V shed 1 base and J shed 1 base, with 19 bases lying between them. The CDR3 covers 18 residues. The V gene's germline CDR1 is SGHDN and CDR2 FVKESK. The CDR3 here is CASSQVNVALLPNTEAFF. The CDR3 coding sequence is TGTGCCAGCAGCCAAGTGAATGTCGCGTTGCTACCGAACACTGAAGCTTTCTTT.

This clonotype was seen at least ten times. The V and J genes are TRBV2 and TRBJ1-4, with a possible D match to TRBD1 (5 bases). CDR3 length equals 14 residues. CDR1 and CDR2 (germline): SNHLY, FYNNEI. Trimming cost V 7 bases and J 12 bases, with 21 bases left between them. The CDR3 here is CASTPGRAGRQLFF. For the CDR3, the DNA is TGTGCCAGCACCCCTGGCAGGGCCGGCAGGCAACTGTTTTTT. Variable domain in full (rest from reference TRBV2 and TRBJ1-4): EPEVTQTPSHQVTQMGQEVILRCVPISNHLYFYWYRQILGQKVEFLVSFYNNEISEKSEIFDDQFSVERPDGSNFTLKIRSTKLEDSAMYFCASTPGRAGRQLFFGSGTQLSVL.

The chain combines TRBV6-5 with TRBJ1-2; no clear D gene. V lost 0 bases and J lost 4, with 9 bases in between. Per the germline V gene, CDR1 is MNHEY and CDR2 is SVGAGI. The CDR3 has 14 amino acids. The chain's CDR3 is CASSYSEGGYGYTF. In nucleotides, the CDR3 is TGTGCCAGCAGTTACTCAGAAGGAGGCTATGGCTACACCTTC.

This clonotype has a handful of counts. The DNA of the CDR3 is TGCGCCAGCAGCAGCCGGGGACTCGCCGGGGGACCTAGCACAGATACGCAGTATTTT. Amino acids: CASSSRGLAGGPSTDTQYF. This rearrangement joins TRBV5-1 to TRBJ2-3; a weak D match, TRBD2 (6 bases). Germline V CDR1 and CDR2: SGHRS, YFSETQ. This CDR3 is built from 19 residues. V lost 4 bases, J lost 0 bases, and 24 bases lay in between.

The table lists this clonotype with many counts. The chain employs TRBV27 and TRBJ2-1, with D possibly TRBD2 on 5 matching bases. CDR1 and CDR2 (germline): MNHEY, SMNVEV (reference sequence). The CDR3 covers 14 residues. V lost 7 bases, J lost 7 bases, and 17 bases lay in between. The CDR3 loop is CASKSFRGTNEQFF. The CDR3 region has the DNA TGTGCCAGCAAGAGTTTCCGGGGAACGAATGAGCAGTTCTTC.

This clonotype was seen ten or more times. CDR3 nucleotide sequence: TGTGCCAGCAGTTCCACCGCTAACGAGCAGTACTTC. The encoded protein is CASSSTANEQYF. The genes are TRBV6-5 and TRBJ2-7; D ambiguous. This CDR3 is built from 12 residues. Germline-derived CDR1 and CDR2 are MNHEY and SVGAGI. Trimming shortened V by 4 bases and J by 5 bases, and 9 bases separated the two germline ends.

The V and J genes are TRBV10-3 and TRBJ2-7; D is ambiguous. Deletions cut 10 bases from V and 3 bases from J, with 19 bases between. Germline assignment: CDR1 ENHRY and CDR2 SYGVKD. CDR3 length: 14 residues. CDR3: CATRVVGDVYEQYF. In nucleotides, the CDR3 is TGTGCCACCCGCGTCGTGGGTGACGTCTACGAGCAGTACTTC.

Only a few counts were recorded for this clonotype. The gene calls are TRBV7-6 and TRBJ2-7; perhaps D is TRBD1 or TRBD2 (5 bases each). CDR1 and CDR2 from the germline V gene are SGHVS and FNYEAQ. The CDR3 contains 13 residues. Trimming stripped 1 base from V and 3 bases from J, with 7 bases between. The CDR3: CASSLGDGYEQYF. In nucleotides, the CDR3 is TGTGCCAGCAGCTTAGGGGACGGCTACGAGCAGTACTTC.

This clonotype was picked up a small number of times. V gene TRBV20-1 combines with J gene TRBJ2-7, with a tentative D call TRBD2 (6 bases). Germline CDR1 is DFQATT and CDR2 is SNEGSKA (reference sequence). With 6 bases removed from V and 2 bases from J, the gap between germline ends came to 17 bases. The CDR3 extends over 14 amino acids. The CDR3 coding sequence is TGCAGTGCAACGTCCCGGGACTTCACCTACGAGCAGTACTTC. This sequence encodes CSATSRDFTYEQYF.

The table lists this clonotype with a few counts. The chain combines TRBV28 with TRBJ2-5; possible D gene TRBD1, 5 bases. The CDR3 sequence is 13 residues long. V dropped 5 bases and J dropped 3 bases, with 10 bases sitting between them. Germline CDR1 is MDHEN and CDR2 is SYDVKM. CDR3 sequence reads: CASSVDSEETQYF. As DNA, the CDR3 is TGTGCCAGCAGTGTTGACAGCGAAGAGACCCAGTACTTC.

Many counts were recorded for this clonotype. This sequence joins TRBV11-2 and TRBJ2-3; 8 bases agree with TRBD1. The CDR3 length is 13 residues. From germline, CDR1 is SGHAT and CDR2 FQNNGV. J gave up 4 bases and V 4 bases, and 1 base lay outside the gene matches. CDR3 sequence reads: CASSWTGPDTQYF. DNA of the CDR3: TGTGCCAGCAGCTGGACAGGGCCAGATACGCAGTATTTT.

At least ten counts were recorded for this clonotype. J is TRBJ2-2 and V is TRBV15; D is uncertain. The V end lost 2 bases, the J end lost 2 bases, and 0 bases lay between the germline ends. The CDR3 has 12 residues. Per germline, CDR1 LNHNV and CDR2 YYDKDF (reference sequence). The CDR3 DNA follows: TGTGCCACCAGCAGAAACACCGGGGAGCTGTTTTTT. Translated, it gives CATSRNTGELFF.

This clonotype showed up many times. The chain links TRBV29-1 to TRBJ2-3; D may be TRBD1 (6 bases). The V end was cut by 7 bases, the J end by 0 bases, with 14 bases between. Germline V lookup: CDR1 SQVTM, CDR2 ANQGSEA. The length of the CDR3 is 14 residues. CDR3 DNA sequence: TGCAGCGGGTACAGGGATACTAGCACAGATACGCAGTATTTT. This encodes CSGYRDTSTDTQYF.

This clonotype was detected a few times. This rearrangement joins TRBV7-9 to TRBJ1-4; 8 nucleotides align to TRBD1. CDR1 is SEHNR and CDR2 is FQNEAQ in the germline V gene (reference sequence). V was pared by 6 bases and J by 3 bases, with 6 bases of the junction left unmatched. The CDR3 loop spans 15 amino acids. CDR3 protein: CASSPDRGSNEKLFF. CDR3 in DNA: TGTGCCAGCAGTCCTGACAGGGGATCTAATGAAAAACTGTTTTTT.

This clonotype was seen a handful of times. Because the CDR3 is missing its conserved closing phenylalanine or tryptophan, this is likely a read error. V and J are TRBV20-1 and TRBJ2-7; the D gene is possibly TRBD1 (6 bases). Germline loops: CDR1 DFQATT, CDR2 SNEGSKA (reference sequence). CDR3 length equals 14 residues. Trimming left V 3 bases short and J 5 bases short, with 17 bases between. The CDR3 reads CSASPQGRFDEQYL. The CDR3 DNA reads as TGCAGTGCTAGCCCGCAGGGGCGATTTGACGAGCAGTACTTG.

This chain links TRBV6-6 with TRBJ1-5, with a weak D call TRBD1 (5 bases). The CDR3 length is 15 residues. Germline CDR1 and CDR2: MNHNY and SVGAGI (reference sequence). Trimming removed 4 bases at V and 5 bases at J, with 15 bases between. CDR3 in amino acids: CASSWPGVRDQPQHF. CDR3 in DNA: TGTGCCAGCAGTTGGCCGGGGGTTAGGGATCAGCCCCAGCATTTT.

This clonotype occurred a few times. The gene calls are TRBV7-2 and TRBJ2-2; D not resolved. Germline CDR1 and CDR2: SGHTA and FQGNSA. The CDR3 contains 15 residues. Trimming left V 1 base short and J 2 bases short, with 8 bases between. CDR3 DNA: TGTGCCAGCAGCTTAGGTCGTCCAAACACCGGGGAGCTGTTTTTT. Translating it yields CASSLGRPNTGELFF.